Each of the 10 T cell receptor beta chains below was sequenced from the same sample in a study of blood T cell repertoires in COVID-19. Produced via immunoSEQ multiplex PCR; TCRdb's table is partial and in-frame only. This sample has 160,000 or so clones, with around 84% found just once. Material for sequencing was PBMCs or T cells enriched from blood (not recorded which). These receptors all come from a woman in her forties or fifties who had recovered from COVID-19.

V gene TRBV6-1 combines with J gene TRBJ2-1, with D perhaps TRBD2 (6 bases). V was clipped by 2 bases and J by 11 bases, with 13 bases between them. The germline gives CDR1 MNHNS, CDR2 SASEGT. CDR3 length: 13 amino acids. The CDR3 DNA reads TGTGCCAGCAGTGAATGGGCGGGGAGTAAGCAGTTCTTC. Residues: CASSEWAGSKQFF.

Only one count was recorded for this clone. The chain employs TRBV11-1 and TRBJ2-2; a weak D match, TRBD1 (6 bases). Trimming shortened V by 2 bases and J by 5 bases, and 9 bases separated the two germline ends. The CDR3 runs to 14 residues. Germline CDR1 and CDR2: SGHAT and FQDESV (reference sequence). The CDR3 DNA follows: TGTGCCAGCAGCTTAAACAGGGTTACCGGGGAGCTGTTTTTT. Its translation: CASSLNRVTGELFF.

The chain carries TRBV29-1 and TRBJ1-2; no clear D. Germline lookup yields CDR1 SQVTM and CDR2 ANQGSEA. V was shortened by 4 bases and J by 0 bases, with 9 bases between the two germline ends. This CDR3 contains 13 residues. CDR3 nucleotide sequence: TGCAGCGTTGGAACAGAAGCTAACTATGGCTACACCTTC. Translation: CSVGTEANYGYTF. The complete variable domain, with remaining parts taken from reference TRBV29-1 and TRBJ1-2, reads SAVISQKPSRDICQRGTSLTIQCQVDSQVTMMFWYRQQPGQSLTLIATANQGSEATYESGFVIDKFPISRPNLTFSTLTVSNMSPEDSSIYLCSVGTEANYGYTFGSGTRLTVV.

This clone came up many times. The chain couples TRBV7-2 to TRBJ2-2; TRBD2 matches at 14 bases. The CDR3 covers 18 residues. CDR1 SGHTA and CDR2 FQGNSA come from the germline V gene. The ends lost 5 bases at V and 1 base at J; junction bases unmatched: 6. CDR3 amino acids: CASSPRLAGGGNTGELFF. In DNA, the CDR3 is TGTGCCAGCAGCCCCCGACTAGCGGGAGGGGGGAACACCGGGGAGCTGTTTTTT.

This rearrangement joins TRBV7-2 to TRBJ2-5; 10 bases are a match to TRBD2. Germline V lookup: CDR1 SGHTA, CDR2 FQGNSA. The CDR3 has 16 amino acids. The V and J ends lost 3 bases and 2 bases, in that order; junction bases with no gene match: 6. CDR3 coding DNA: TGTGCCAGCAGCTTGCCTAGCGGGAGAGGTCAAGAGACCCAGTACTTC. Translation gives CASSLPSGRGQETQYF.

The V gene is TRBV4-1, the J gene TRBJ2-2; D unclear. The germline gives CDR1 MGHRA, CDR2 YSYEKL. This CDR3 contains 17 residues. V was shortened by 5 bases and J by 6 bases, with 22 bases between the two germline ends. The CDR3 nucleotides read TGCGCCAGCAGCACTCGGTTACCTGAGTCCGGTTCCGGGGAGCTGTTTTTT. This translates into CASSTRLPESGSGELFF.

The chain joins TRBV5-6 to TRBJ1-2; TRBD1 agrees at 9 bases. J was trimmed by 5 bases and V by 4 bases; bases with no gene match: 3. The germline V gene has CDR1 SGHDT and CDR2 YYEEEE. CDR3 length: 13 residues. The CDR3 coding sequence is TGTGCCAGCAGCCTAGGGACAGGGTATGGCTACACCTTC. This translates into CASSLGTGYGYTF. Full variable domain (rest looked up from reference TRBV5-6 and TRBJ1-2): DAGVTQSPTHLIKTRGQQVTLRCSPKSGHDTVSWYQQALGQGPQFIFQYYEEEERQRGNFPDRFSGHQFPNYSSELNVNALLLGDSALYLCASSLGTGYGYTFGSGTRLTVV.

This clone was observed once. V is TRBV3-1 (or the pseudogene TRBV3-2) and J is TRBJ1-4; TRBD1 aligns across 10 bases. With V trimmed by 4 bases and J by 5 bases, 7 bases remained unmatched. CDR1 LGHDT and CDR2 YNNKEL come from the germline V gene (reference sequence). The CDR3 contains 16 residues. Here the CDR3 reads CASSPSPGQGNEKLFF. DNA of the CDR3: TGTGCCAGCAGCCCTAGCCCGGGACAGGGGAATGAAAAACTGTTTTTT.

The rearrangement links TRBV5-4 to TRBJ2-3; 7 bases line up with TRBD2. Germline trimming cut 0 bases from V and 4 bases from J; bases unmatched to any gene: 8. CDR3 length equals 16 residues. The germline V gene encodes CDR1 SGHNT and CDR2 YYREEE (reference sequence). The CDR3 spells CASSLVVGGPSDTQYF. As DNA, the CDR3 is TGTGCCAGCAGCTTGGTTGTGGGAGGGCCATCAGATACGCAGTATTTT.

V is TRBV2 and J is TRBJ1-2, with D maybe TRBD1 (5 bases). The germline V gene has CDR1 SNHLY and CDR2 FYNNEI. The CDR3 extends over 14 amino acids. V lost 7 bases and J 7 bases, leaving 19 bases between the germline ends. In DNA form, the CDR3 reads TGTGCCAGCACCCGACGGAGGGGAGGGAGTGGCTACACCTTC. Translation: CASTRRRGGSGYTF.